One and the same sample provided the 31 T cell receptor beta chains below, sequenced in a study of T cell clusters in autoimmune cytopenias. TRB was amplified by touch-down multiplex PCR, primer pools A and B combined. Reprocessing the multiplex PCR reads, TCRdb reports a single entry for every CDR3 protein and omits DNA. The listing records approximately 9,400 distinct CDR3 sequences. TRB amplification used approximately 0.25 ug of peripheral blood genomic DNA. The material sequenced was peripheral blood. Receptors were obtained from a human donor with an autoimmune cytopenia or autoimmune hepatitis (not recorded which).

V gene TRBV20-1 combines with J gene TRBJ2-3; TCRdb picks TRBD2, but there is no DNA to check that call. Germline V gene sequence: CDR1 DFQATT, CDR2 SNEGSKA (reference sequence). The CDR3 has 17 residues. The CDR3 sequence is CSARGLWGVAETDTQYF.

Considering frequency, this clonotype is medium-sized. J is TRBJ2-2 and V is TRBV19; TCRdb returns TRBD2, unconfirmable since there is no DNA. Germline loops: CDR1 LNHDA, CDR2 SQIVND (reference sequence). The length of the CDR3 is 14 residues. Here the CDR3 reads CASSIRQEVGELFF.

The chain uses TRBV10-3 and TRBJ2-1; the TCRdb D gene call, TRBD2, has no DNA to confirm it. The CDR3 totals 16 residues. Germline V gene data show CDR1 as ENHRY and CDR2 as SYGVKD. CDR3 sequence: CAISEGSGRDVDEQFF.

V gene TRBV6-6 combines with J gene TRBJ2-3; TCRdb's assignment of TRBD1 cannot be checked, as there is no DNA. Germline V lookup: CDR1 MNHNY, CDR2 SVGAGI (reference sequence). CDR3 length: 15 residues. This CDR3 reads CASSSSGTGTDTQYF.

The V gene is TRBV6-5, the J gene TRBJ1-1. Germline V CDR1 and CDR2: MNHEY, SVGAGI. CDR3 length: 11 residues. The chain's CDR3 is CASSYFGKAFF.

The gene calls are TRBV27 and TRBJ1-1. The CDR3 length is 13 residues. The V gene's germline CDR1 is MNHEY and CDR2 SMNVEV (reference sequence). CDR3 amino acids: CASSLLGNTEAFF.

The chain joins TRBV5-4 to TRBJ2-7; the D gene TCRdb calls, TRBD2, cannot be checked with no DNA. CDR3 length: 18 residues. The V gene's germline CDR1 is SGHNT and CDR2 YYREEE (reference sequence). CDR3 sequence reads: CASSPVSTSGHHSYEQYF.

The CDR3 reads CASADRLNTEAFF. The chain carries TRBV19 and TRBJ1-1; TCRdb reports TRBD1, a call that lacks DNA to check it against. This CDR3 is built from 13 residues. CDR1 LNHDA and CDR2 SQIVND come from the germline V gene (reference sequence).

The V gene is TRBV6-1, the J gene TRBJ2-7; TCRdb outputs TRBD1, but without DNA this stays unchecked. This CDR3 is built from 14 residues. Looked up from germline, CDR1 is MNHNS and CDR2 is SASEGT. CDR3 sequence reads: CASKLGQFDYEQYF.

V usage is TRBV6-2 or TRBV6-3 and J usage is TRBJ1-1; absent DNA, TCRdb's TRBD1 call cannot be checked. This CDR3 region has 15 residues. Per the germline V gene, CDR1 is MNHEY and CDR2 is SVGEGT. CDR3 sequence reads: CASSYIPGETTEAFF.

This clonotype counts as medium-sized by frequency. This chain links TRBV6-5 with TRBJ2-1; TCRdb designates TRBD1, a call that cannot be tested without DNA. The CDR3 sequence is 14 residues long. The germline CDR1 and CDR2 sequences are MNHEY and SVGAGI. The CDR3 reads CASSYSRTGDEQFF.

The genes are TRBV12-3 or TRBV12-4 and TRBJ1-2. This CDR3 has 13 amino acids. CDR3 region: CASGLGTFYGYTF.

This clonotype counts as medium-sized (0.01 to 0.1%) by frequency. The CDR3 spells CASSSGTASGSYNEQFF. The chain couples TRBV6-1 to TRBJ2-1; absent DNA, TCRdb's TRBD1 call cannot be checked. This CDR3 region has 17 residues. Germline CDR1 MNHNS, CDR2 SASEGT.

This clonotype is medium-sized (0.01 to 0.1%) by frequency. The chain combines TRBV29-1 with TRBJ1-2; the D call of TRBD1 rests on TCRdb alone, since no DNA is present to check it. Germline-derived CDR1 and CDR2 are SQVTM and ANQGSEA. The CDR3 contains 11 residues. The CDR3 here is CSVGQGRGYTF.

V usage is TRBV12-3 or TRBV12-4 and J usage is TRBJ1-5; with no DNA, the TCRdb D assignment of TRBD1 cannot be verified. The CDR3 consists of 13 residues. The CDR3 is CASSSGQYQPQHF.

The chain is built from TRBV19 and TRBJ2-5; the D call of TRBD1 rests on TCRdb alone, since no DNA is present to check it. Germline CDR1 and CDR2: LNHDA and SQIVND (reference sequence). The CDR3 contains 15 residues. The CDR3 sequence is CASSIVGGPSETQYF. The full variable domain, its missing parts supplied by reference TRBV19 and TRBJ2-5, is DGGITQSPKYLFRKEGQNVTLSCEQNLNHDAMYWYRQDPGQGLRLIYYSQIVNDFQKGDIAEGYSVSREKKESFPLTVTSAQKNPTAFYLCASSIVGGPSETQYFGPGTRLLVL.

CDR3 in amino acids: CAISESGGSQPQHF. The chain uses TRBV10-3 and TRBJ1-5; TCRdb's assignment of TRBD1 cannot be checked, as there is no DNA. The CDR3 contains 14 residues. Germline V gene data show CDR1 as ENHRY and CDR2 as SYGVKD.

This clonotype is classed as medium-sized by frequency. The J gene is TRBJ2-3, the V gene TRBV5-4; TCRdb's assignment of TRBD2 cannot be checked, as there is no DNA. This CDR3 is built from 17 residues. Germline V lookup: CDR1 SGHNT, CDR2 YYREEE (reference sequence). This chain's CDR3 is CASSRRGGGRITDTQYF. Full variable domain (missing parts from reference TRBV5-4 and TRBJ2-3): ETGVTQSPTHLIKTRGQQVTLRCSSQSGHNTVSWYQQALGQGPQFIFQYYREEENGRGNFPPRFSGLQFPNYSSELNVNALELDDSALYLCASSRRGGGRITDTQYFGPGTRLTVL.

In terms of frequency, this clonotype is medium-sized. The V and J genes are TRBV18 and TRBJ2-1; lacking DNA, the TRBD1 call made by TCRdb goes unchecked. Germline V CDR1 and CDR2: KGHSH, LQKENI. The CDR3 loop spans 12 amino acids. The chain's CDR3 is CASSPADSLPFF.

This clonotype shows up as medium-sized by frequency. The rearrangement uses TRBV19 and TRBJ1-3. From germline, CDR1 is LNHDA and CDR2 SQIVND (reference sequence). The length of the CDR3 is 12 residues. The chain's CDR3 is CASRSEGNTIYF.

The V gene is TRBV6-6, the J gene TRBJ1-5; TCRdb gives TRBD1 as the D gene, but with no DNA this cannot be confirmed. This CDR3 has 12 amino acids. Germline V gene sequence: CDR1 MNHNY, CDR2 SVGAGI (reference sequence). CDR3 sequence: CASNRQNQPQHF.

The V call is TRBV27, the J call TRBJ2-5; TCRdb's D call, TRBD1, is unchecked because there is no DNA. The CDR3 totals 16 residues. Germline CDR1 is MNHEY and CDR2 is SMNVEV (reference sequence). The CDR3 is CASSLSSGGGWETQYF.

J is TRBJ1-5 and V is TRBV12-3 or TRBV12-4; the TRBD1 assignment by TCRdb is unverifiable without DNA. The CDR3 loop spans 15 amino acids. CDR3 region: CASRRAPGAGTPQHF.

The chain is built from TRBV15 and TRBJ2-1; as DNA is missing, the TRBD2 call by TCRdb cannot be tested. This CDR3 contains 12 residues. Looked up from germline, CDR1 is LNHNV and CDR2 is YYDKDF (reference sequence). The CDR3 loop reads CATSRDTSRQFF. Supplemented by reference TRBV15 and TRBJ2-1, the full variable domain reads DAMVIQNPRYQVTQFGKPVTLSCSQTLNHNVMYWYQQKSSQAPKLLFHYYDKDFNNEADTPDNFQSRRPNTSFCFLDIRSPGLGDTAMYLCATSRDTSRQFFGPGTRLTVL.

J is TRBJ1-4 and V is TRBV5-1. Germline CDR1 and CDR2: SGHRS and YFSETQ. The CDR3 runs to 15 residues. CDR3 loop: CASSLNQAGREKLFF.

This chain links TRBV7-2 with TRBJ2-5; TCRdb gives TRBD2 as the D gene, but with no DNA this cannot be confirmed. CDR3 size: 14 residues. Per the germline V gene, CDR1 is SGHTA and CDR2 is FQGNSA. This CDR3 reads CASSLGGRAETQYF.

The CDR3 protein is CASSDPREAYSEKLFF. The chain uses TRBV7-9 and TRBJ1-4; TCRdb gives TRBD1 as the D gene, but with no DNA this cannot be confirmed. The CDR3 contains 16 residues. Per germline, CDR1 SEHNR and CDR2 FQNEAQ (reference sequence).

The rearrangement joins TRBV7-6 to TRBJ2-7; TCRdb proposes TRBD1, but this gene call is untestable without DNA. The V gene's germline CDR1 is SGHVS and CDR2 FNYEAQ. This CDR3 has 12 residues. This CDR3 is CASSLGGSEQYF.

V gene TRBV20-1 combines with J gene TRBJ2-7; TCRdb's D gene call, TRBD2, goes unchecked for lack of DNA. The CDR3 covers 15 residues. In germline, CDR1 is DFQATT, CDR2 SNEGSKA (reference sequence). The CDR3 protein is CSARDLAGGRYEQYF.

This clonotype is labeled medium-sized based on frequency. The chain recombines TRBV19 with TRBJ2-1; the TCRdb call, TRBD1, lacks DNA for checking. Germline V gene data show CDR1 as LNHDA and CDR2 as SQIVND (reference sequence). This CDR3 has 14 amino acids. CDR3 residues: CASTPDSSYNEQFF.

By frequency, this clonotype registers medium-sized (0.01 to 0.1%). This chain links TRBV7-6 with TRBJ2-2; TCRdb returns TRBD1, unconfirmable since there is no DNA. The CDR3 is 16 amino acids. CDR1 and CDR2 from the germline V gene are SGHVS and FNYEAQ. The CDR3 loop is CASIYGTGTNTGELFF.